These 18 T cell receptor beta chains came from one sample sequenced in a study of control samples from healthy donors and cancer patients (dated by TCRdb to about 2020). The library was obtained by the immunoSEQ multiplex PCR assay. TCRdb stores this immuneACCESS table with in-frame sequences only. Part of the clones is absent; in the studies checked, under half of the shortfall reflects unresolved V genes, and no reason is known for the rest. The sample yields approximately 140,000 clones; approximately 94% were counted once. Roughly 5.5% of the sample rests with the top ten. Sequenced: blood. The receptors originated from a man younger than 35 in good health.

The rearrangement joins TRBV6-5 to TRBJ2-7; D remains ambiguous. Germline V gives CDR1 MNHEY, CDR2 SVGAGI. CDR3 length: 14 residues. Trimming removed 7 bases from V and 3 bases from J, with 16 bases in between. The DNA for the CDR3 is TGTGCCAGCAAAATGACTCGGACGAGCTACGAGCAGTACTTC. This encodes CASKMTRTSYEQYF.

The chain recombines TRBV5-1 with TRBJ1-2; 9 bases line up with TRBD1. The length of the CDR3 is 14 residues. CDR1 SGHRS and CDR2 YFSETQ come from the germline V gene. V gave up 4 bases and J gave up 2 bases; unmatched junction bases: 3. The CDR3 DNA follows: TGCGCCAGCAGCCTGGACAGGGGAAACTATGGCTACACCTTC. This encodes CASSLDRGNYGYTF.

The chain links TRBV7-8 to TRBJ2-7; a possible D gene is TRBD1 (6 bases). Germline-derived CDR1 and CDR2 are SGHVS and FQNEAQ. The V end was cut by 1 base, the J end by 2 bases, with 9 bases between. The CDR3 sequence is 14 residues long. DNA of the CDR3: TGTGCCAGCAGCTTAGTGGGACACACCTACGAGCAGTACTTC. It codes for CASSLVGHTYEQYF.

The CDR3 spells CASSLGSRAGPFYEQYF. CDR3 sequence (DNA): TGTGCCAGCAGCTTAGGGTCCAGGGCCGGGCCCTTCTACGAGCAGTACTTC. The chain links TRBV7-9 to TRBJ2-7; TRBD1 might be the D (5 bases). The CDR3 has 17 residues. Germline V gene lookup returns CDR1 SEHNR and CDR2 FQNEAQ (reference sequence). V lost 1 base and J lost 3, with 19 bases in between.

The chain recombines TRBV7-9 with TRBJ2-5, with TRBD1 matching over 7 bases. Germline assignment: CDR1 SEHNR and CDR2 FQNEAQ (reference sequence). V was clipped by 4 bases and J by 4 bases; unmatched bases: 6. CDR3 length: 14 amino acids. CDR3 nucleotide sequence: TGTGCCAGCAGCTCACGGACAGGACCAGAGACCCAGTACTTC. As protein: CASSSRTGPETQYF.

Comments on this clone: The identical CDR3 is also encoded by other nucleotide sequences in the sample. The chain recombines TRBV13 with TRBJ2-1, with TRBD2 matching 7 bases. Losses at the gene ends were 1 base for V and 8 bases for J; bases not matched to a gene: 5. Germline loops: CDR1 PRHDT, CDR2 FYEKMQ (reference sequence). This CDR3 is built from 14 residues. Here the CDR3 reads CASSLVSGLDEQFF. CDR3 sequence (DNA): TGTGCCAGCAGCTTAGTTAGCGGGTTAGATGAGCAGTTCTTC.

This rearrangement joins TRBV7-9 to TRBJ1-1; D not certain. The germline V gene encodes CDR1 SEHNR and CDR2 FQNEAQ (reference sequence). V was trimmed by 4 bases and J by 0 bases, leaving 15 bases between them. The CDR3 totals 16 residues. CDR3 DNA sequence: TGTGCCAGCAGCTCCGTAGGTTTCCGCCTGAACACTGAAGCTTTCTTT. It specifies CASSSVGFRLNTEAFF.

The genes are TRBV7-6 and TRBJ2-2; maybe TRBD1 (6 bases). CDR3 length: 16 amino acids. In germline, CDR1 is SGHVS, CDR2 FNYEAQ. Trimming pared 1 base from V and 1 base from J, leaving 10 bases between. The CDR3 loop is CASSLVRTENTGELFF. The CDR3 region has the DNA TGTGCCAGCAGCTTAGTAAGGACAGAGAACACCGGGGAGCTGTTTTTT.

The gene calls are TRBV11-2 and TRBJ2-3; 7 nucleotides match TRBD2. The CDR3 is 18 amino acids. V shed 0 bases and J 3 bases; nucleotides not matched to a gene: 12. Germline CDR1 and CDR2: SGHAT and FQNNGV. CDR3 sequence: CASSLDGRGGVETDTQYF. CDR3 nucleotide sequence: TGTGCCAGCAGCTTAGATGGGAGGGGCGGTGTGGAAACAGATACGCAGTATTTT.

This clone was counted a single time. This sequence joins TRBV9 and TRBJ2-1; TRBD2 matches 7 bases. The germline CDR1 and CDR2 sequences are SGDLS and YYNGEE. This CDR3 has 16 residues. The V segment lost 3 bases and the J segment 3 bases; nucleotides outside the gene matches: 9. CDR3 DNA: TGTGCCAGCAGCGCCTGGATAGCGGGCGACTACAATGAGCAGTTCTTC. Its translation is CASSAWIAGDYNEQFF. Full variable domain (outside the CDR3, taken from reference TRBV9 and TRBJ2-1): DSGVTQTPKHLITATGQRVTLRCSPRSGDLSVYWYQQSLDQGLQFLIQYYNGEERAKGNILERFSAQQFPDLHSELNLSSLELGDSALYFCASSAWIAGDYNEQFFGPGTRLTVL.

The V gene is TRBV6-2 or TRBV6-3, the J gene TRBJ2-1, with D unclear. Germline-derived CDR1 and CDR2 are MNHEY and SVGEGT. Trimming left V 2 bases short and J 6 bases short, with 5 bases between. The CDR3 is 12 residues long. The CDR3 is CASSYLGNEQFF. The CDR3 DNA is TGTGCCAGCAGTTACCTTGGCAATGAGCAGTTCTTC.

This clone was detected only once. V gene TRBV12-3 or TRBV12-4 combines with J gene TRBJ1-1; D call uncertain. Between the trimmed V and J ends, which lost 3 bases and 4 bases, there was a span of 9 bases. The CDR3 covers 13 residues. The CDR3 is CASSFLGSTEAFF. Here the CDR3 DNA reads TGTGCCAGCAGTTTCCTGGGGAGCACTGAAGCTTTCTTT.

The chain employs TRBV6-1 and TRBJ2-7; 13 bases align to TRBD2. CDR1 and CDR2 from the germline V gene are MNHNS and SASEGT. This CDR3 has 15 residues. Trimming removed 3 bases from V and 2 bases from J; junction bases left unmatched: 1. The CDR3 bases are TGTGCCAGCAGTGACGGGACTAGCGGGACCTACGAGCAGTACTTC. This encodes CASSDGTSGTYEQYF.

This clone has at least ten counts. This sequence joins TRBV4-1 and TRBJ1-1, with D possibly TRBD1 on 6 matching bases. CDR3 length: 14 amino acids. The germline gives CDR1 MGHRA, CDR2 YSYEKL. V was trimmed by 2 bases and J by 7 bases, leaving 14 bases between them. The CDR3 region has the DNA TGCGCCAGCAGCCAATTGGACAGCGTTCTTGAAGCTTTCTTT. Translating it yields CASSQLDSVLEAFF.

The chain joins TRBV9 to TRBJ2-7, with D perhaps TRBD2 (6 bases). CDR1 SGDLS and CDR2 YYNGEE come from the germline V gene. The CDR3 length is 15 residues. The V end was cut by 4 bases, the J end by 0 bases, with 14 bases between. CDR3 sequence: CASSPASSASYEQYF. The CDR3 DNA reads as TGTGCCAGCAGCCCTGCATCTAGCGCCTCCTACGAGCAGTACTTC.

CDR3 residues: CATSDRAGANVLTF. The CDR3 bases are TGTGCCACCAGCGACAGGGCTGGGGCCAACGTCCTGACTTTC. The rearrangement uses TRBV24-1 and TRBJ2-6, with 7 bases identical to TRBD1. The V gene's germline CDR1 is KGHDR and CDR2 SFDVKD. The CDR3 is 14 residues long. V gave up 7 bases and J gave up 2 bases; unmatched junction bases: 1.

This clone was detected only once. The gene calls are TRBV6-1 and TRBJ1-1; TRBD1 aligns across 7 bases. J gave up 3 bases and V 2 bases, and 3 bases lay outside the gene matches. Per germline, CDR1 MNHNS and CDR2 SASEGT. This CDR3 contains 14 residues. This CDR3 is CASSETGADTEAFF. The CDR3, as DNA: TGTGCCAGCAGTGAAACAGGGGCAGACACTGAAGCTTTCTTT.

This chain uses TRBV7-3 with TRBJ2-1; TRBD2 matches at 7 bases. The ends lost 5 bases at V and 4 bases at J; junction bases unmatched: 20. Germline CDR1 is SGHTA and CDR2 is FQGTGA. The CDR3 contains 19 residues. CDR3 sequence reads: CASSPVKSGAPPPYNEQFF. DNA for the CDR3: TGTGCCAGCAGCCCCGTCAAAAGCGGGGCCCCCCCTCCGTACAATGAGCAGTTCTTC.